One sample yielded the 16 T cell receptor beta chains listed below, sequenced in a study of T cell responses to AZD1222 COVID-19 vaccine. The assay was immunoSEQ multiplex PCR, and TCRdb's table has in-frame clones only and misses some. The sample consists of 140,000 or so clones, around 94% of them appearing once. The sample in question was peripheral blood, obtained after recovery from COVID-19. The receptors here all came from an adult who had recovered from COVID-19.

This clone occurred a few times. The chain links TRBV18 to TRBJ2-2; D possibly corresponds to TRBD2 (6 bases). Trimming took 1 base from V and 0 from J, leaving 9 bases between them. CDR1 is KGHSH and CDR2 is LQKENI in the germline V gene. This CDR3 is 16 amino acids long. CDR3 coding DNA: TGTGCCAGCTCACCACGAGGAGGGTCGAACACCGGGGAGCTGTTTTTT. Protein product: CASSPRGGSNTGELFF.

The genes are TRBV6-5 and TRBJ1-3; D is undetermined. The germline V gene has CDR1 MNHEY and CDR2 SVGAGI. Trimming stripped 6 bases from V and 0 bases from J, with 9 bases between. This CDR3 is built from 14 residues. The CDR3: CASRIGLSGNTIYF. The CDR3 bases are TGTGCCAGCAGAATCGGACTCTCTGGAAACACCATATATTTT.

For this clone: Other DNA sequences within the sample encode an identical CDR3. In DNA, the CDR3 is TGTGCCAGCTCACCACAGGGGGCTCAGGAGACCCAGTACTTC. It translates to CASSPQGAQETQYF. The chain couples TRBV18 to TRBJ2-5, with 7 bases aligning to TRBD1. The CDR3 sequence is 14 residues long. The germline CDR1 and CDR2 sequences are KGHSH and LQKENI. V lost 1 base, J lost 5 bases, and 4 bases stayed unmatched. The variable domain in full, completed from reference TRBV18 and TRBJ2-5, reads NAGVMQNPRHLVRRRGQEARLRCSPMKGHSHVYWYRQLPEEGLKFMVYLQKENIIDESGMPKERFSAEFPKEGPSILRIQQVVRGDSAAYFCASSPQGAQETQYFGPGTRLLVL.

CDR3 in DNA: TGTGCCAGCAGCCAATCCAGGGAGGCCCAGCATTTT. The encoded protein is CASSQSREAQHF. This sequence joins TRBV16 and TRBJ1-5, with TRBD1 as a possible D gene (5 bases). With 0 bases removed from V and 11 bases from J, the gap between germline ends came to 8 bases. This CDR3 region has 12 residues. CDR1 KGHSY and CDR2 FQNENV come from the germline V gene.

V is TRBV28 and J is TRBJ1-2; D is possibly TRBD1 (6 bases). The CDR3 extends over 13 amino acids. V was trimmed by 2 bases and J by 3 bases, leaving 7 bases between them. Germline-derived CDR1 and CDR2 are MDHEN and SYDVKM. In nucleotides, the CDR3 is TGTGCCAGCAGTTTAGGACAGTACTATGGCTACACCTTC. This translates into CASSLGQYYGYTF.

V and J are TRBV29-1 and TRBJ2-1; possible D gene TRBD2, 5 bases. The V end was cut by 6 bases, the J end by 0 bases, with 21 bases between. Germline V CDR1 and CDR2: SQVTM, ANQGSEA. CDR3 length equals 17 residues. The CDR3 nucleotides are TGCAGCGTCCTCCCCCTCGAGGGTTCCAGCTCCTACAATGAGCAGTTCTTC. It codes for CSVLPLEGSSSYNEQFF.

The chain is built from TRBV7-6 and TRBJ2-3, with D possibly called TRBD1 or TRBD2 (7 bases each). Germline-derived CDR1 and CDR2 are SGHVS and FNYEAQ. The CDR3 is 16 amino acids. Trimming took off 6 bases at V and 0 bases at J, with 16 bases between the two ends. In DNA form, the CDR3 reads TGTGCCAGCAGTTTAAGCGGGACAGCTAGCACAGATACGCAGTATTTT. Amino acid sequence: CASSLSGTASTDTQYF.

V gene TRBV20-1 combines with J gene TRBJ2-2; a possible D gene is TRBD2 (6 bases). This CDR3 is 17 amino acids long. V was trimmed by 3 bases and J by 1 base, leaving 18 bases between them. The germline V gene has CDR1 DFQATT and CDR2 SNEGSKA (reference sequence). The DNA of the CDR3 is TGCAGTGCTAGTCCGGACCAAGCGGGCCAGAACACCGGGGAGCTGTTTTTT. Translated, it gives CSASPDQAGQNTGELFF.

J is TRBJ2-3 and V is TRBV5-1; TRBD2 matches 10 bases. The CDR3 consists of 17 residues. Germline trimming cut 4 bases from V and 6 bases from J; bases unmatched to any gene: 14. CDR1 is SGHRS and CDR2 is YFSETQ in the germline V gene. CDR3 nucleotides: TGCGCCAGCAGCGGGGGAACTAGCGGGAATGGTAGGGATACGCAGTATTTT. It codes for CASSGGTSGNGRDTQYF.

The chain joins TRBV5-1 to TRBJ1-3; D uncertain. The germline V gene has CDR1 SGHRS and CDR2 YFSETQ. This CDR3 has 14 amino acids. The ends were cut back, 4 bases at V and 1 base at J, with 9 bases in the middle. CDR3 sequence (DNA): TGCGCCAGCAGCATTGACATATCTGGAAACACCATATATTTT. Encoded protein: CASSIDISGNTIYF. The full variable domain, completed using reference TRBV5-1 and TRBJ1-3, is KAGVTQTPRYLIKTRGQQVTLSCSPISGHRSVSWYQQTPGQGLQFLFEYFSETQRNKGNFPGRFSGRQFSNSRSEMNVSTLELGDSALYLCASSIDISGNTIYFGEGSWLTVV.

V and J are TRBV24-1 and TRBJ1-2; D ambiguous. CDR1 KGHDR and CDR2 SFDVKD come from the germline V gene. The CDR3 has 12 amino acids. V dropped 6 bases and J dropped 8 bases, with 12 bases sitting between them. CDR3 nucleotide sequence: TGTGCCACCAGTAGTTCAGAGGAGGGCTACACCTTC. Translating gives CATSSSEEGYTF.

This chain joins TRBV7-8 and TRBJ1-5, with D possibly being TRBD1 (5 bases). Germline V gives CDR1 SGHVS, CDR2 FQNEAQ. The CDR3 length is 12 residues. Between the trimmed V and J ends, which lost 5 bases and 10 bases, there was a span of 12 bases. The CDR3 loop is CASSHSGVPQHF. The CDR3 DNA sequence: TGTGCCAGCAGCCACTCGGGGGTCCCCCAGCATTTT.

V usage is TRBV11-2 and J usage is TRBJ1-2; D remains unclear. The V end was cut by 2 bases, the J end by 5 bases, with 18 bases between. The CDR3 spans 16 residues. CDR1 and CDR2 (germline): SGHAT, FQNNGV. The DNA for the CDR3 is TGTGCCAGCAGCTTAAACGCAAGGGCCTACTCATATGGCTACACCTTC. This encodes CASSLNARAYSYGYTF.

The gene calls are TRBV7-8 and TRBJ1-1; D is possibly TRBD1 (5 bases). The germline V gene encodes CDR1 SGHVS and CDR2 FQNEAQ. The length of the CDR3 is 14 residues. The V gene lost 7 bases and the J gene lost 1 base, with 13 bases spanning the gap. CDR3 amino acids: CASILGEANTEAFF. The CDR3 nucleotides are TGTGCCAGCATCCTAGGGGAGGCGAACACTGAAGCTTTCTTT. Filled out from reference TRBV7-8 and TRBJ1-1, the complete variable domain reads GAGVSQSPRYKVAKRGQDVALRCDPISGHVSLFWYQQALGQGPEFLTYFQNEAQLDKSGLPSDRFFAERPEGSVSTLKIQRTQQEDSAVYLCASILGEANTEAFFGQGTRLTVV.

The CDR3 nucleotides read TGTGCCAGTAGTCCCGACAGGGGGCGAGTCAATGAGCAGTTCTTC. It translates to CASSPDRGRVNEQFF. The rearrangement uses TRBV19 and TRBJ2-1; 10 nucleotides agree with TRBD1. The germline gives CDR1 LNHDA, CDR2 SQIVND (reference sequence). With 5 bases clipped from V and 6 bases from J, the junction kept 7 bases outside the gene matches. This CDR3 region has 15 residues.

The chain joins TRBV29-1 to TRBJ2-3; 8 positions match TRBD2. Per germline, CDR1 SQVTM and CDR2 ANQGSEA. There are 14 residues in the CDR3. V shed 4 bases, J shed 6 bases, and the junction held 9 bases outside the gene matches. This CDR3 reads CSVGLAGKGDTQYF. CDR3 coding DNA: TGCAGCGTTGGATTAGCGGGGAAGGGGGATACGCAGTATTTT.